What follows describes a single T cell receptor (beta chain). The protocol was immunoSEQ multiplex PCR, while the TCRdb copy is restricted to in-frame clones and leaves out a portion. The data contain tens of thousands of clones, about 90% of them singletons. This sample is part of a study of technical replicates of blood from a few donors. The source of this sequence is a human donor in good health. Sequenced sample: T cells isolated from PBMCs.

DNA for the CDR3: TGTGCCAGCAGTTTATACCCGGGACTAGCGGGAGCGGGTAGCACAGATACGCAGTATTTT. This sequence encodes CASSLYPGLAGAGSTDTQYF. This chain joins TRBV28 and TRBJ2-3; 14 bases are shared with TRBD2. Germline assignment: CDR1 MDHEN and CDR2 SYDVKM. Trimming took 1 base from V and 0 from J; bases not matched to a gene: 9. The CDR3 has 20 residues.